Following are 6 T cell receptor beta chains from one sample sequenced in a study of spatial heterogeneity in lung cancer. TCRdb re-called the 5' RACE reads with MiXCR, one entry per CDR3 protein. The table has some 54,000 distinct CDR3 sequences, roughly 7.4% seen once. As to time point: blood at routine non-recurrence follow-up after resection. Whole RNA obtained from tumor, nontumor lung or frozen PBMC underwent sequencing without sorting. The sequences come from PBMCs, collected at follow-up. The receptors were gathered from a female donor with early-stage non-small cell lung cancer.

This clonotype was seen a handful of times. CDR3 nucleotide sequence: TGTGCCAGCAGCCCCCCAGGTGCAGGGCTCACTGAAGCTTTCTTT. Translation: CASSPPGAGLTEAFF. V and J are TRBV11-2 and TRBJ1-1; a weak D match, TRBD1 (5 bases). Trimming stripped 5 bases from V and 4 bases from J, with 17 bases between. The CDR3 loop spans 15 amino acids. The germline V gene encodes CDR1 SGHAT and CDR2 FQNNGV. Supplemented by reference TRBV11-2 and TRBJ1-1, the full variable domain reads EAGVAQSPRYKIIEKRQSVAFWCNPISGHATLYWYQQILGQGPKLLIQFQNNGVVDDSQLPKDRFSAERLKGVDSTLKIQPAKLEDSAVYLCASSPPGAGLTEAFFGQGTRLTVV.

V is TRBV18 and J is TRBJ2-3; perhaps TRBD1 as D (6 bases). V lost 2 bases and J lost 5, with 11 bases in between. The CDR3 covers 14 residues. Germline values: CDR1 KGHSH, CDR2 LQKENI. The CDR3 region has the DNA TGTGCCAGCTCACCATATGGGGGCAAAGATACGCAGTATTTT. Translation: CASSPYGGKDTQYF.

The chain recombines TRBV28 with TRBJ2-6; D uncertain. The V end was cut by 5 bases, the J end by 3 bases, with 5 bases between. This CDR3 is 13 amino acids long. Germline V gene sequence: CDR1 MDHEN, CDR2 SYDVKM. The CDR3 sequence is CASSTVGANVLTF. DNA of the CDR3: TGTGCCAGCAGTACAGTTGGGGCCAACGTCCTGACTTTC.

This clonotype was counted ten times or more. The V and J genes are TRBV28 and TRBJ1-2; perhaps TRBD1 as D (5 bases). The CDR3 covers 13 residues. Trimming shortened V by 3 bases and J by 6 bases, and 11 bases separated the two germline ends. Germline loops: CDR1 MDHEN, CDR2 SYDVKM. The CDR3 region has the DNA TGTGCCAGCAGTTTCCCCAGGGCGGATGGCTACACCTTC. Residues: CASSFPRADGYTF.

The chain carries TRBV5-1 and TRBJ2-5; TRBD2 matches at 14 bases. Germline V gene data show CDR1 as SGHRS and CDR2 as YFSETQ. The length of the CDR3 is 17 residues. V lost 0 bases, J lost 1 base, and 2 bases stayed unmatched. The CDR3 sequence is CASSLAGTSGGQETQYF. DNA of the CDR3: TGCGCCAGCAGCTTGGCCGGGACTAGCGGGGGCCAAGAGACCCAGTACTTC.

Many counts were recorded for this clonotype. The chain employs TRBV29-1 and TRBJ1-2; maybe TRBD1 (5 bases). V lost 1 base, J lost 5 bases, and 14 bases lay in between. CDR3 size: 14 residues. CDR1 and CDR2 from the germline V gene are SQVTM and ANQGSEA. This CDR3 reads CSVEGGRALYGYTF. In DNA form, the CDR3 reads TGCAGCGTTGAAGGAGGCAGGGCCCTTTATGGCTACACCTTC. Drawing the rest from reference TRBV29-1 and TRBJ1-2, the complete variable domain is SAVISQKPSRDICQRGTSLTIQCQVDSQVTMMFWYRQQPGQSLTLIATANQGSEATYESGFVIDKFPISRPNLTFSTLTVSNMSPEDSSIYLCSVEGGRALYGYTFGSGTRLTVV.